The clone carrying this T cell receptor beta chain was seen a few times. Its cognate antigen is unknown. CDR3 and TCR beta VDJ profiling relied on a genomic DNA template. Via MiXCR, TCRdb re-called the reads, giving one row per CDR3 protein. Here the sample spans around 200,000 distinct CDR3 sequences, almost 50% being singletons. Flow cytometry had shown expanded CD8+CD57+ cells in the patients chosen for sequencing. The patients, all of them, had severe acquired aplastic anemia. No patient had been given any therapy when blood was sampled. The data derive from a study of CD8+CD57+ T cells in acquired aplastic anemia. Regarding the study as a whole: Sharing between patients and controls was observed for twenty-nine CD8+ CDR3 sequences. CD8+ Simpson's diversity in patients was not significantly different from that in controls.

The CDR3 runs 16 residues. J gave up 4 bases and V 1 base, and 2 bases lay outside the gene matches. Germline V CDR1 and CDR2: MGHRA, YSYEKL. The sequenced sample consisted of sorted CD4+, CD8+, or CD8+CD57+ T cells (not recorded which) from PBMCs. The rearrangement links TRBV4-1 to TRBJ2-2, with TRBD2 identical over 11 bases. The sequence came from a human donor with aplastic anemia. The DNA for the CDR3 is TGCGCCAGCAGCCAAGCCACTAGCGGGGGCACCGGGGAGCTGTTTTTT. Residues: CASSQATSGGTGELFF.